Below, one T cell receptor (beta chain) is given with its context. In the original workflow: The authors estimated nucleated cell counts from reference gene primer amplification. The method was immunoSEQ multiplex PCR; TCRdb's version includes in-frame clones alone and lacks a portion of them. Clone size and V and J calls were adopted from that table, with D and trimming inferred from the DNA. The sample has 150,000 to 180,000 clones; roughly 80% are singletons. This entry comes from a study of blood T cell repertoires in COVID-19. At the level of the study: Acute-phase and convalescent COVID-19 samples originated in the United States, Italy and Spain. PBMCs, B-cell-depleted T cells, or T cells provided the cDNA or gDNA that made up the material.

This CDR3 contains 15 residues. Trimming cost V 4 bases and J 1 base; bases outside gene matches: 1. Germline CDR1 and CDR2: SGHRS and YFSETQ. Input material: peripheral blood. This TCR was recovered from a man aged 60-69 years with acute or convalescent COVID-19. The genes are TRBV5-1 and TRBJ2-5, with TRBD2 matching over 13 bases. CDR3 residues: CASSRTSGGQETQYF. In DNA form, the CDR3 reads TGCGCCAGCAGCCGGACTAGCGGGGGCCAAGAGACCCAGTACTTC.